The 9 T cell receptor beta chains given below trace back to one sample, sequenced in a study of blood T cell repertoires in COVID-19. The data were produced by immunoSEQ multiplex PCR, yet TCRdb's version contains in-frame clones alone and is incomplete. The sample includes more than 200,000 clones, 70% to 90% of them seen just once. The sample comprised PBMCs or T cells enriched from blood (not recorded which). The origin of the receptors is a man younger than 45 who had recovered from COVID-19.

The chain joins TRBV12-3 or TRBV12-4 to TRBJ2-7; 7 bases agree with TRBD1. This CDR3 comprises 12 residues. V lost 5 bases and J lost 7; bases outside the gene matches: 5. Here the CDR3 reads CASSNTGVEQYF. CDR3 bases: TGTGCCAGCAGTAATACAGGGGTAGAGCAGTACTTC.

The gene calls are TRBV5-1 and TRBJ2-7; tentative D call: TRBD1 (6 bases). Germline CDR1 and CDR2: SGHRS and YFSETQ. This CDR3 region has 13 residues. The V end was cut by 4 bases, the J end by 6 bases, with 14 bases between. The CDR3 region is CASSGGRTREQYF. The CDR3 nucleotides read TGCGCCAGCAGCGGGGGCCGGACTCGCGAGCAGTACTTC.

The chain employs TRBV5-4 and TRBJ2-3, with D uncertain. V gave up 2 bases and J gave up 1 base, with 11 bases separating them. Germline V gene sequence: CDR1 SGHNT, CDR2 YYREEE (reference sequence). CDR3 size: 15 residues. This chain's CDR3 is CASSFFLRGTDTQYF. For the CDR3, the DNA is TGTGCCAGCAGCTTCTTTCTCCGGGGCACAGATACGCAGTATTTT.

The V and J genes are TRBV7-9 and TRBJ1-5; maybe TRBD1 (6 bases). Germline V gene data show CDR1 as SEHNR and CDR2 as FQNEAQ (reference sequence). Trimming shortened V by 1 base and J by 4 bases, and 8 bases separated the two germline ends. This CDR3 region has 14 residues. The CDR3 bases are TGTGCCAGCAGCTTAGGGACAGCAAATCAGCCCCAGCATTTT. This translates into CASSLGTANQPQHF.

The CDR3 bases are TGTGCCAGCAGCCTTCCAGATAGCGGGACCTACGAGCAGTACTTC. Its translation: CASSLPDSGTYEQYF. The gene calls are TRBV7-8 and TRBJ2-7; TRBD2 agrees at 8 bases. V lost 5 bases to trimming and J lost 2 bases; unmatched junction nucleotides: 8. CDR1 SGHVS and CDR2 FQNEAQ come from the germline V gene. This CDR3 contains 15 residues.

The chain couples TRBV28 to TRBJ1-6; TRBD1 is a possible D gene (6 bases). V was pared by 8 bases and J by 6 bases, with 11 bases between. This CDR3 is built from 13 residues. Germline lookup yields CDR1 MDHEN and CDR2 SYDVKM. DNA for the CDR3: TGTGCCAGCCGTTCACAGGGTAATTCACCCCTCCACTTT. Translation: CASRSQGNSPLHF.

The table lists this clone with a count of one. The chain links TRBV5-4 to TRBJ2-3; 8 bases are shared with TRBD2. The V gene's germline CDR1 is SGHNT and CDR2 YYREEE (reference sequence). V was clipped by 4 bases and J by 3 bases; unmatched bases: 7. This CDR3 spans 15 amino acids. This chain's CDR3 is CASSPAGGRTDTQYF. DNA for the CDR3: TGTGCCAGCAGCCCGGCGGGGGGTCGGACAGATACGCAGTATTTT.

The gene calls are TRBV28 and TRBJ1-2; D remains ambiguous. Germline-derived CDR1 and CDR2 are MDHEN and SYDVKM. V gave up 7 bases and J gave up 3 bases, with 12 bases separating them. The CDR3 covers 13 residues. The CDR3, as DNA: TGTGCCAGCAACCATGACAAGTACTATGGCTACACCTTC. Protein product: CASNHDKYYGYTF.

The chain has TRBV11-3 and TRBJ2-7; possibly TRBD2 for D (5 bases). The germline CDR1 and CDR2 sequences are SGHNT and YENEEA. Trimming left V 4 bases short and J 7 bases short, with 14 bases between. There are 13 residues in the CDR3. CDR3: CASSSGPSGEQYF. The CDR3 nucleotides are TGTGCCAGCAGCTCCGGTCCTTCGGGGGAGCAGTACTTC.